Here is one TCR beta chain with its context. Trimming removed 6 bases from V and 3 bases from J; junction bases left unmatched: 4. The CDR3 runs 14 residues. CDR1 is MNHNS, CDR2 SASEGT, per germline. This record belongs to a study of OX40 agonist ivuxolimab in advanced cancers. This table comes from immunoSEQ multiplex PCR, and its TCRdb copy is limited to in-frame clones, with some not included. Of under 100,000 clones in the sample, around 78% were seen once. The sequence came from an adult with an advanced solid tumor such as melanoma, head and neck, liver or kidney cancer. The V gene is TRBV6-1, the J gene TRBJ2-3; TRBD1 agrees at 9 bases. The material sequenced was CD4+ or CD8+ T cells sorted from blood, taken in a trial of the OX40 agonist ivuxolimab. CDR3 amino acids: CASSPGTGTDTQYF. The DNA of the CDR3 is TGTGCCAGCAGCCCCGGGACAGGGACAGATACGCAGTATTTT.